This T cell receptor beta chain stems from a study of T cells after yellow fever vaccination. Study at large: SMART-Seq v4 Ultra Low Input handled preparation of low-cell-number fractions. General study points: Just a small share of clonotypes turned up in the CD4 compartment as well as the CD8 compartment. Contamination by abundant bulk-population clonotypes could be present in FACS-sorted repertoires.

This clonotype has more than one count but fewer than ten. No antigen is known for it. Germline CDR1 is DFQATT and CDR2 is SNEGSKA (reference sequence). CDR3 length equals 15 residues. V trimming: 3 bases; J trimming: 7 bases; junction bases outside the gene matches: 13. Template switching with 5'RACE generated the TCR cDNA and added a universal primer site and UMIs. TCRdb used MiXCR to reprocess the 5' RACE reads, holding one entry per CDR3 protein. Altogether under 500,000 distinct CDR3 sequences are present, 15% to 20% being singletons, with the ten largest covering about 18%. This material consisted of PBMCs, taken before the yellow fever booster vaccination. The sequence was collected from a man between 18 and 35 years old who received the YFV17D yellow fever vaccine. This sequence joins TRBV20-1 and TRBJ1-1, with TRBD1 matching 8 bases. As DNA, the CDR3 is TGCAGTGCTAGTCGGGCAGGGGGCCGAACAAATGAAGCTTTCTTT. This translates into CSASRAGGRTNEAFF.